The 30 T cell receptor beta chains below all came from one sample that was sequenced in a study of T-cell reconstitution after alpha-beta-depleted transplantation in children. Unique molecular identifiers featured in how the TCRbeta library was prepared. TCRdb independently ran MiXCR on the PCR reads; one entry per CDR3 protein. The sample has fewer than 150,000 distinct CDR3 sequences; roughly 9.7% are singletons. The sample was PBMCs, mostly from graft donor cells, taken 180 days after TCRalphabeta/CD19-depleted stem cell transplant. The origin of the receptors is a girl under two years old who had a stem cell transplant for combined immunodeficiency, so the T cells may come from the graft donor.

The CDR3 spells CASSSDPAETQYF. The CDR3 DNA reads as TGTGCCAGCAGTTCGGACCCTGCGGAAACCCAGTACTTC. The V gene is TRBV27, the J gene TRBJ2-5; D unresolved. From germline, CDR1 is MNHEY and CDR2 SMNVEV (reference sequence). The CDR3 consists of 13 residues. The germline V and J ends were trimmed by 4 bases and 8 bases, with 14 bases remaining between them.

This clonotype was picked up a small number of times. The gene calls are TRBV6-4 and TRBJ2-1, with 13 bases aligning to TRBD2. CDR1 and CDR2 from the germline V gene are MRHNA and SNTAGT. This CDR3 contains 19 residues. The junction had 7 bases not matched to a gene; V was cut back by 2 bases and J by 0 bases. CDR3 nucleotide sequence: TGTGCCAGCAGTGACAGGACTAGCGGGAGTATAAGCTCCTACAATGAGCAGTTCTTC. This gives the protein CASSDRTSGSISSYNEQFF.

J is TRBJ2-3 and V is TRBV4-1; D may be TRBD1 or TRBD2 (5 bases each). CDR1 MGHRA and CDR2 YSYEKL come from the germline V gene. The CDR3 has 15 amino acids. The germline V and J ends were trimmed by 2 bases and 7 bases, with 16 bases remaining between them. The chain's CDR3 is CASSQMGEFGNTQYF. The DNA of the CDR3 is TGCGCCAGCAGCCAAATGGGGGAGTTCGGGAATACGCAGTATTTT.

This clonotype was seen at least ten times. The V gene is TRBV4-3, the J gene TRBJ2-2; 7 bases line up with TRBD1. CDR1 and CDR2 from the germline V gene are LGHNA and YSLEER. Trimming cost V 1 base and J 4 bases; bases outside gene matches: 6. The length of the CDR3 is 16 residues. The CDR3: CASSQAMTGFTGELFF. The CDR3 DNA follows: TGCGCCAGCAGCCAAGCGATGACAGGGTTCACCGGGGAGCTGTTTTTT.

This clonotype was seen only a few times. This chain uses TRBV5-1 with TRBJ2-3, with TRBD2 identical over 7 bases. The CDR3 covers 15 residues. Germline V gene sequence: CDR1 SGHRS, CDR2 YFSETQ. Trimming removed 2 bases from V and 2 bases from J; junction bases left unmatched: 5. In nucleotides, the CDR3 is TGCGCCAGCAGCTTAGCGGGGCTTATCACAGATACGCAGTATTTT. Its protein product is CASSLAGLITDTQYF.

The sample holds a few counts of this clonotype. The J gene is TRBJ2-5, the V gene TRBV11-3; perhaps TRBD1 as D (7 bases). The germline V and J ends were trimmed by 3 bases and 5 bases, with 13 bases remaining between them. From germline, CDR1 is SGHNT and CDR2 YENEEA. The CDR3 has 14 amino acids. CDR3 nucleotides: TGTGCCAGCAGCTTCAGGGGGGCCGCGGAGACCCAGTACTTC. Protein: CASSFRGAAETQYF.

This clonotype has more than one count but fewer than ten. The genes are TRBV12-3 or TRBV12-4 and TRBJ2-3, with unresolved D. Trimming cost V 9 bases and J 0 bases, with 10 bases left between them. The CDR3 length is 13 residues. The CDR3 protein is CASTAPSTDTQYF. Here the CDR3 DNA reads TGTGCCAGTACGGCCCCTAGCACAGATACGCAGTATTTT.

V and J are TRBV20-1 and TRBJ1-4; weak D call: TRBD1 (5 bases). CDR1 and CDR2 from the germline V gene are DFQATT and SNEGSKA (reference sequence). This CDR3 has 13 residues. The ends were cut back, 5 bases at V and 8 bases at J, with 15 bases in the middle. The CDR3 loop is CSAQGLVWEKLFF. The CDR3 DNA reads as TGCAGTGCTCAGGGCCTTGTCTGGGAAAAACTGTTTTTT.

A few counts support this clonotype. CDR3 amino acids: CASSLVALYNEQFF. CDR3 bases: TGTGCCAGCAGCTTAGTGGCTCTTTACAATGAGCAGTTCTTC. The V and J genes are TRBV7-2 and TRBJ2-1; D call uncertain. The CDR3 has 14 amino acids. Trimming shortened V by 1 base and J by 4 bases, and 8 bases separated the two germline ends. Per the germline V gene, CDR1 is SGHTA and CDR2 is FQGNSA. The full variable domain, with the rest looked up from reference TRBV7-2 and TRBJ2-1, is GAGVSQSPSNKVTEKGKDVELRCDPISGHTALYWYRQSLGQGLEFLIYFQGNSAPDKSGLPSDRFSAERTGGSVSTLTIQRTQQEDSAVYLCASSLVALYNEQFFGPGTRLTVL.

This clonotype was counted ten times or more. In DNA form, the CDR3 reads TGCAGCGTTGAAGAAAGCCCCGGTCAGCCCCAGCATTTT. Translating gives CSVEESPGQPQHF. The chain has TRBV29-1 and TRBJ1-5; no firm D call. The V gene lost 0 bases and the J gene lost 6 bases, with 9 bases spanning the gap. CDR1 and CDR2 from the germline V gene are SQVTM and ANQGSEA. There are 13 residues in the CDR3.

This clonotype appeared a few times. V usage is TRBV20-1 and J usage is TRBJ1-5; D might be TRBD1 (6 bases). This CDR3 region has 12 residues. Between the trimmed V and J ends, which lost 7 bases and 4 bases, there was a span of 11 bases. The germline CDR1 and CDR2 sequences are DFQATT and SNEGSKA (reference sequence). The CDR3 sequence is CSVWTANQPQHF. The CDR3 coding sequence is TGCAGTGTGTGGACAGCAAATCAGCCCCAGCATTTT.

The rearrangement links TRBV28 to TRBJ2-7; a weak D match, TRBD1 (5 bases). CDR3 length equals 13 residues. Per germline, CDR1 MDHEN and CDR2 SYDVKM. Trimming cost V 3 bases and J 1 base, with 7 bases left between them. CDR3 residues: CASSFRVSYEQYF. The CDR3 bases are TGTGCCAGCAGTTTCAGGGTTTCCTACGAGCAGTACTTC.

This clonotype came up a few times. The chain joins TRBV20-1 to TRBJ2-1; 9 bases line up with TRBD2. This CDR3 comprises 16 residues. Germline V gives CDR1 DFQATT, CDR2 SNEGSKA (reference sequence). The trim removed 0 bases at V and 3 bases at J, leaving 6 bases unmatched. CDR3 protein: CSARDHSGSNYNEQFF. The CDR3 DNA is TGCAGTGCTAGAGATCATAGCGGGAGTAACTACAATGAGCAGTTCTTC.

This clonotype was counted at least ten times. V and J are TRBV10-3 and TRBJ2-1; perhaps TRBD2 as D (7 bases). The CDR3 loop spans 16 amino acids. Germline V gene data show CDR1 as ENHRY and CDR2 as SYGVKD. V lost 7 bases and J 4 bases, leaving 20 bases between the germline ends. The CDR3 protein is CAITGSEGGGYNEQFF. CDR3 DNA: TGTGCCATCACCGGTTCGGAGGGAGGGGGATACAATGAGCAGTTCTTC.

There are a few counts of this clonotype. The rearrangement links TRBV7-3 to TRBJ1-5; 9 bases align to TRBD1. This CDR3 is 14 amino acids long. CDR1 is SGHTA and CDR2 is FQGTGA in the germline V gene. Trimming took 5 bases from V and 2 from J; bases not matched to a gene: 1. The CDR3 sequence: CASSRQGGNQPQHF. DNA of the CDR3: TGTGCCAGCAGCAGACAGGGGGGCAATCAGCCCCAGCATTTT.

This chain links TRBV7-2 with TRBJ2-3; 9 nucleotides match TRBD2. There are 16 residues in the CDR3. V lost 5 bases, J lost 1 base, and 7 bases stayed unmatched. Germline V gene sequence: CDR1 SGHTA, CDR2 FQGNSA. This CDR3 is CASSRFSGGGTDTQYF. In nucleotides, the CDR3 is TGTGCCAGCAGCAGATTTAGCGGGGGAGGCACAGATACGCAGTATTTT.

DNA for the CDR3: TGCAGCGTTGAAGAGGGGGCCAGAGAGCAGTTCTTC. It encodes CSVEEGAREQFF. The chain carries TRBV29-1 and TRBJ2-1; TRBD1 is a possible D gene (6 bases). This CDR3 comprises 12 residues. With 0 bases removed from V and 10 bases from J, the gap between germline ends came to 10 bases. Per germline, CDR1 SQVTM and CDR2 ANQGSEA.

The J gene is TRBJ2-1, the V gene TRBV20-1; TRBD2 is a possible D gene (6 bases). Per the germline V gene, CDR1 is DFQATT and CDR2 is SNEGSKA (reference sequence). V lost 1 base and J 7 bases, leaving 14 bases between the germline ends. The CDR3 is 14 amino acids. Here the CDR3 reads CSARVGGVINEQFF. The CDR3 DNA is TGCAGTGCTAGAGTTGGCGGGGTTATAAATGAGCAGTTCTTC.

The table lists this clonotype with many counts. The rearrangement uses TRBV5-1 and TRBJ2-1; a weak D match, TRBD2 (6 bases). V lost 0 bases and J 5 bases, leaving 15 bases between the germline ends. The germline gives CDR1 SGHRS, CDR2 YFSETQ. CDR3 length equals 16 residues. The CDR3 nucleotides are TGCGCCAGCAGCTTGGTTGCGGGAAGTTTGGACAATGAGCAGTTCTTC. Residues: CASSLVAGSLDNEQFF.

This clonotype has just a few counts. The rearrangement joins TRBV12-3 or TRBV12-4 to TRBJ2-7; TRBD1 agrees at 7 bases. The CDR3 consists of 14 residues. J gave up 8 bases and V 3 bases, and 10 bases lay outside the gene matches. As DNA, the CDR3 is TGTGCCAGCAGTTTGGAACGGACAGGTTTTAAGCAGTACTTC. Amino acid sequence: CASSLERTGFKQYF.

This clonotype has only a few counts. The chain carries TRBV7-3 and TRBJ2-1; 8 positions match TRBD2. CDR3 length equals 16 residues. Germline values: CDR1 SGHTA, CDR2 FQGTGA. V lost 1 base to trimming and J lost 8 bases; unmatched junction nucleotides: 10. CDR3 DNA sequence: TGTGCCAGCAGCTTAAACGCGGGGGGCGTCAGCGATGAGCAGTTCTTC. It specifies CASSLNAGGVSDEQFF.

This chain connects TRBV24-1 to TRBJ2-7; 7 nucleotides line up with TRBD1. The junction had 3 bases not matched to a gene; V was cut back by 4 bases and J by 4 bases. This CDR3 is 13 amino acids long. CDR1 KGHDR and CDR2 SFDVKD come from the germline V gene. DNA for the CDR3: TGTGCCACCAGTGACCCGACAGGGTACGAGCAGTACTTC. Translation gives CATSDPTGYEQYF.

This chain links TRBV18 with TRBJ2-7; TRBD1 matches at 10 bases. The CDR3 contains 14 residues. The V and J ends lost 3 bases and 4 bases, in that order; junction bases with no gene match: 3. CDR1 KGHSH and CDR2 LQKENI come from the germline V gene. The CDR3 loop is CASSPGTGVYEQYF. CDR3 sequence (DNA): TGTGCCAGCTCACCCGGGACAGGGGTATACGAGCAGTACTTC. Full variable domain (missing parts from reference TRBV18 and TRBJ2-7): NAGVMQNPRHLVRRRGQEARLRCSPMKGHSHVYWYRQLPEEGLKFMVYLQKENIIDESGMPKERFSAEFPKEGPSILRIQQVVRGDSAAYFCASSPGTGVYEQYFGPGTRLTVT.

The rearrangement links TRBV10-3 to TRBJ2-5, with unresolved D. CDR1 and CDR2 (germline): ENHRY, SYGVKD. The CDR3 extends over 15 amino acids. V lost 0 bases, J lost 2 bases, and 10 bases lay in between. This CDR3 is CAISESVGWQETQYF. In DNA, the CDR3 is TGTGCCATCAGTGAGTCGGTGGGATGGCAAGAGACCCAGTACTTC.

This clonotype appeared a few times. DNA of the CDR3: TGCGCCAGCAGCTTGAAGCGGGAGGCCCTCACAGATACGCAGTATTTT. Its translation is CASSLKREALTDTQYF. The genes are TRBV5-1 and TRBJ2-3; 9 positions match TRBD2. The CDR3 spans 16 residues. The junction had 5 bases not matched to a gene; V was cut back by 1 base and J by 2 bases. Germline V gene lookup returns CDR1 SGHRS and CDR2 YFSETQ.

There are many counts of this clonotype. The V gene is TRBV29-1, the J gene TRBJ2-7, with D perhaps matching TRBD1 or TRBD2 (5 bases each). CDR1 and CDR2 (germline): SQVTM, ANQGSEA. The length of the CDR3 is 16 residues. V was cut by 4 bases and J by 7 bases, with 26 bases left in between. This CDR3 reads CSVGQRRQIGWREQYF. The CDR3 region has the DNA TGCAGCGTTGGTCAGAGGAGACAGATAGGTTGGAGGGAGCAGTACTTC.

The genes are TRBV20-1 and TRBJ2-2, with 8 positions matching TRBD2. The CDR3 consists of 17 residues. Germline V gene sequence: CDR1 DFQATT, CDR2 SNEGSKA (reference sequence). Trimming took 7 bases from V and 7 from J; bases not matched to a gene: 20. CDR3 sequence: CSGRRAVAGRLGGELFF. DNA for the CDR3: TGCAGTGGACGACGAGCGGTAGCGGGGCGGCTAGGCGGGGAGCTGTTTTTT.

This clonotype occurred once. This chain links TRBV28 with TRBJ2-7, with D hard to call. The CDR3 runs 13 residues. Germline-derived CDR1 and CDR2 are MDHEN and SYDVKM. Trimming took off 10 bases at V and 2 bases at J, with 15 bases between the two ends. The chain's CDR3 is CAIKATGPYEQYF. CDR3 nucleotides: TGTGCCATTAAGGCTACCGGGCCCTACGAGCAGTACTTC.

This clonotype turned up a few times. The chain joins TRBV29-1 to TRBJ1-2; TRBD1 aligns across 10 bases. Germline CDR1 is SQVTM and CDR2 is ANQGSEA. V shed 4 bases and J 5 bases; nucleotides not matched to a gene: 1. The CDR3 has 12 amino acids. CDR3 amino acids: CSVGGQGYGYTF. CDR3 nucleotides: TGCAGCGTTGGGGGACAGGGGTATGGCTACACCTTC. The entire variable domain, with the rest obtained from reference TRBV29-1 and TRBJ1-2, is as follows: SAVISQKPSRDICQRGTSLTIQCQVDSQVTMMFWYRQQPGQSLTLIATANQGSEATYESGFVIDKFPISRPNLTFSTLTVSNMSPEDSSIYLCSVGGQGYGYTFGSGTRLTVV.

The CDR3 coding sequence is TGTGCCAGCACTGGGAGGAACAATGAGCAGTTCTTC. Translation gives CASTGRNNEQFF. The chain is built from TRBV7-9 and TRBJ2-1, with a tentative D call TRBD2 (6 bases). Trimming stripped 7 bases from V and 5 bases from J, with 9 bases between. Per germline, CDR1 SEHNR and CDR2 FQNEAQ (reference sequence). The CDR3 covers 12 residues.